This entry is about one T cell receptor beta chain. The target of this receptor is not known. Qualities for individual bases were not recorded, and no much larger clone is one base off. This sample was taken from a study of tumor-infiltrating lymphocytes in localized non-small cell lung cancer (dated by TCRdb to the early 2020s). About the full investigation: The cohort covered several histologies, both smokers and never-smokers, and patients whose samples were collected after neoadjuvant chemotherapy. Resected tumor tissue and uninvolved lung tissue described as non-adjacent to the tumor were contributed by each patient, with both tissues obtained from the same patient. Alongside flow cytometry, multiplex immunofluorescence, RNA-seq, exome sequencing and proteomics, TCR sequencing was applied to the same patients as one of several integrated assays. A total of roughly 51 patients were part of the paired comparison of immunoSEQ T-cell fraction between tumor and uninvolved lung. In total, the ICON cohort consisted of more than 120 surgical patients with localized non-small cell lung cancer who had their tumors resected. Broader findings and caveats from the paper: Assay coverage varied across patients depending on available tissue quantity, so only a subset of the cohort had TCR sequencing. Higher T cell infiltration in tumors than in uninvolved lung tissue was supported by TCRbeta sequencing, consistent with immunofluorescence CD3 counts. The TCR-derived T-cell fraction showed no difference between the flow cytometry-defined immunotypes IM1 (good prognosis) and IM2 (poor prognosis). Because different assays used different pieces of the same tissue, technical variation could not be distinguished from intratumor heterogeneity.

CDR1 SGHTA and CDR2 FQGNSA are derived from the germline V gene. Trimming costs V 0 bases and J 5 bases, and their ends lie 14 bases apart. Counted from cysteine to phenylalanine, this CDR3 has 15 amino acids. Just CDR3 DNA is preserved here, 45 bases in frame from base 1. Enrollment in ICON was initiated in early 2016, and the last patient was enrolled in 2018. From a subcohort of 76 patients, fresh tumor and matched uninvolved tissue were collected for in-depth immune analyses, including TCR sequencing. No cell sorting was done, and TCR sequencing was instead run on DNA isolated from bulk tissue. The T-cell fraction in tumor and uninvolved lung tissue was obtained from TCR sequencing using the immunoSEQ assay. In the source study's methods: For survival analysis, patients were divided into high (upper tertile) and low (lower two tertiles) T-cell fraction groups, which were compared by log-rank test. Paired tumor versus uninvolved lung differences in T-cell fraction were tested with a signed-rank test. Here the immuneACCESS table is served through TCRdb, limited to in-frame sequences with V and J called. Missing clones are a known gap in these copies; in checked studies unresolved V genes cover under half, and the rest lacks a known reason. V and J calls and clone size are copied from that table; D and trimming were computed from the DNA. The sample includes under 8,000 clones, with 74% observed a single time. Jointly, the top ten make up about 8.9% of the sample.

The rearranged segments are TRBV7-2 and TRBJ2-7, with TRBD2 tentatively as D gene (6 bases match). Sequenced material: uninvolved lung tissue not adjacent to the tumor. The clonotype comes from a human donor with non-small cell lung cancer. The CDR3 has the sequence CASSLASGSGHEQYF. The sequenced DNA: TGTGCCAGCAGCTTAGCATCCGGGAGTGGTCACGAGCAGTACTTC.